These 22 T cell receptor beta chains came from one sample sequenced in a study of technical replicates of blood from several donors. TCRdb's table, derived via immunoSEQ multiplex PCR, lists solely in-frame clones and lacks some. The sample contains approximately 58,000 clones, roughly 86% of which appear only once. Sequenced sample: PBMCs. These receptors all come from a human donor in good health. Some clones in this sample may be carry-over from other donors' samples.

The J gene is TRBJ2-1, the V gene TRBV4-3; TRBD1 agrees at 7 bases. This CDR3 is 15 amino acids long. J lost 0 bases, V lost 6 bases, and 5 bases had no gene match. Germline CDR1 and CDR2: LGHNA and YSLEER. CDR3 amino acids: CASRWDSSSYNEQFF. The CDR3, as DNA: TGCGCCAGCAGATGGGACAGCAGCTCCTACAATGAGCAGTTCTTC.

The chain links TRBV9 to TRBJ2-2; no definite D call. Trimming shortened V by 1 base and J by 7 bases, and 8 bases separated the two germline ends. Germline V lookup: CDR1 SGDLS, CDR2 YYNGEE. CDR3 size: 13 residues. DNA of the CDR3: TGTGCCAGCAGCGTAACAGAAGGCGGGGAGCTGTTTTTT. This gives the protein CASSVTEGGELFF.

V usage is TRBV7-7 and J usage is TRBJ2-5, with no clear D. This CDR3 comprises 15 residues. Germline loops: CDR1 SSHAT, CDR2 FNYEAQ (reference sequence). V was cut by 0 bases and J by 0 bases, with 8 bases left in between. This CDR3 is CASSLAAGYQETQYF. The CDR3 bases are TGTGCCAGCAGCTTAGCGGCAGGCTACCAAGAGACCCAGTACTTC.

A few counts support this clone. The V gene is TRBV28, the J gene TRBJ2-3; the D gene is possibly TRBD2 (5 bases). Germline CDR1 MDHEN, CDR2 SYDVKM. Trimming removed 8 bases from V and 2 bases from J, with 23 bases in between. The CDR3 covers 17 residues. The CDR3 sequence: CASSTPYGLAFTDTQYF. CDR3 nucleotide sequence: TGTGCCAGCTCAACCCCTTATGGGCTAGCATTCACAGATACGCAGTATTTT.

The J gene is TRBJ2-7, the V gene TRBV5-6; D call uncertain. The CDR3 is 16 amino acids. Deletions cut 0 bases from V and 0 bases from J, with 13 bases between. Germline V gene lookup returns CDR1 SGHDT and CDR2 YYEEEE. CDR3 sequence reads: CASSLGPAESSYEQYF. CDR3 bases: TGTGCCAGCAGCTTGGGACCGGCGGAGAGCTCCTACGAGCAGTACTTC.

J is TRBJ1-1 and V is TRBV27; 7 bases line up with TRBD1. Germline V lookup: CDR1 MNHEY, CDR2 SMNVEV (reference sequence). After removal of 2 bases from V and 3 bases from J, the junction contained 3 bases not matched to a gene. The CDR3 extends over 14 amino acids. This chain's CDR3 is CASSLKGADTEAFF. The CDR3 region has the DNA TGTGCCAGCAGTTTAAAGGGGGCGGACACTGAAGCTTTCTTT.

The chain recombines TRBV5-4 with TRBJ1-1; a possible D gene is TRBD1 (5 bases). The V gene lost 3 bases and the J gene lost 0 bases, with 15 bases spanning the gap. The CDR3 is 16 residues long. Germline values: CDR1 SGHNT, CDR2 YYREEE (reference sequence). Written as DNA, the CDR3 is TGTGCCAGCAGCTCCCCCCGACAGAACATGAACACTGAAGCTTTCTTT. This translates into CASSSPRQNMNTEAFF.

The V and J genes are TRBV6-5 and TRBJ2-1, with 11 bases identical to TRBD1. The germline gives CDR1 MNHEY, CDR2 SVGAGI. The CDR3 has 16 amino acids. Trimming took 4 bases from V and 4 from J; bases not matched to a gene: 6. The CDR3 coding sequence is TGTGCCAGCAGTTCGACCGGGACAGGGGGATACAATGAGCAGTTCTTC. This gives the protein CASSSTGTGGYNEQFF.

The genes are TRBV11-1 and TRBJ2-1; D is unclear. The CDR3 extends over 11 amino acids. Trimming took 3 bases from V and 10 from J, leaving 7 bases between them. Germline loops: CDR1 SGHAT, CDR2 FQDESV (reference sequence). CDR3 protein: CASSFGAEQFF. As DNA, the CDR3 is TGTGCCAGCAGCTTTGGAGCGGAGCAGTTCTTC. Full variable domain (rest looked up from reference TRBV11-1 and TRBJ2-1): EAEVAQSPRYKITEKSQAVAFWCDPISGHATLYWYRQILGQGPELLVQFQDESVVDDSQLPKDRFSAERLKGVDSTLKIQPAELGDSAMYLCASSFGAEQFFGPGTRLTVL.

The V call is TRBV7-2, the J call TRBJ2-3; no reliable D call. The CDR3 loop spans 14 amino acids. Trimming took 2 bases from V and 5 from J, leaving 11 bases between them. The V gene's germline CDR1 is SGHTA and CDR2 FQGNSA. CDR3 protein: CASSLSPAVDTQYF. The CDR3, as DNA: TGTGCCAGCAGCTTAAGCCCGGCGGTAGATACGCAGTATTTT.

CDR3 sequence reads: CASQRVGQIRGYGYTF. The CDR3 DNA sequence: TGTGCCAGTCAAAGAGTGGGTCAGATACGGGGGTATGGCTACACCTTC. The V gene is TRBV19, the J gene TRBJ1-2, with D possibly matching TRBD1 (5 bases). V was pared by 8 bases and J by 5 bases, with 24 bases between. The CDR3 sequence is 16 residues long. Germline V CDR1 and CDR2: LNHDA, SQIVND (reference sequence).

The CDR3 nucleotides are TGTGCCAGCTCACCTAGTCGGGGATCCGGTATTACGCAGTATTTT. Translating it yields CASSPSRGSGITQYF. This chain links TRBV18 with TRBJ2-3; D is perhaps TRBD2 (5 bases). The CDR3 is 15 amino acids. Germline CDR1 and CDR2: KGHSH and LQKENI. Trimming cost V 3 bases and J 8 bases, with 18 bases left between them.

The J gene is TRBJ2-7, the V gene TRBV2, with 10 nucleotides matching TRBD2. CDR1 is SNHLY, CDR2 FYNNEI, per germline. Trimming cost V 0 bases and J 3 bases; bases outside gene matches: 11. The CDR3 covers 18 residues. For the CDR3, the DNA is TGTGCCAGCAGTGAAGCGGAGGCTAGCGGGAGTATGGTCTACGAGCAGTACTTC. Translating gives CASSEAEASGSMVYEQYF. Filled out from reference TRBV2 and TRBJ2-7, the complete variable domain reads EPEVTQTPSHQVTQMGQEVILRCVPISNHLYFYWYRQILGQKVEFLVSFYNNEISEKSEIFDDQFSVERPDGSNFTLKIRSTKLEDSAMYFCASSEAEASGSMVYEQYFGPGTRLTVT.

The chain employs TRBV4-3 and TRBJ2-1; TRBD2 matches at 11 bases. Germline V gives CDR1 LGHNA, CDR2 YSLEER. Germline trimming cut 1 base from V and 9 bases from J; bases unmatched to any gene: 8. The CDR3 loop spans 16 amino acids. CDR3 sequence reads: CASSQGSSGRRSEQFF. CDR3 bases: TGCGCCAGCAGCCAAGGGTCTAGCGGGAGGCGGAGTGAGCAGTTCTTC.

CDR3: CASSLELGAYGSPLHF. The CDR3 coding sequence is TGTGCCAGCAGCTTAGAGTTAGGGGCATACGGTTCACCCCTCCACTTT. The chain employs TRBV7-2 and TRBJ1-6; D may be TRBD1 (5 bases). The ends were cut back, 1 base at V and 9 bases at J, with 16 bases in the middle. Per germline, CDR1 SGHTA and CDR2 FQGNSA. The CDR3 covers 16 residues.

This clone is a singleton in its sample. The chain is built from TRBV27 and TRBJ2-1; possible D gene TRBD1, 5 bases. The CDR3 length is 13 residues. The ends were cut back, 5 bases at V and 4 bases at J, with 9 bases in the middle. Germline V gene data show CDR1 as MNHEY and CDR2 as SMNVEV (reference sequence). This chain's CDR3 is CASSHDSYNEQFF. In DNA form, the CDR3 reads TGTGCCAGCAGTCACGACAGTTACAATGAGCAGTTCTTC.

V gene TRBV19 combines with J gene TRBJ1-2, with no clear D. V lost 2 bases and J lost 1, with 8 bases in between. From germline, CDR1 is LNHDA and CDR2 SQIVND (reference sequence). This CDR3 is 14 amino acids long. In DNA form, the CDR3 reads TGTGCCAGTAGTATACAGACTGATAACTATGGCTACACCTTC. It encodes CASSIQTDNYGYTF.

This sequence joins TRBV11-1 and TRBJ2-5, with unresolved D. Trimming removed 5 bases at V and 2 bases at J, with 15 bases between. There are 15 residues in the CDR3. CDR1 and CDR2 from the germline V gene are SGHAT and FQDESV (reference sequence). The CDR3 DNA follows: TGTGCCAGCAGCCCTCTGACAAGGAAACAAGAGACCCAGTACTTC. Its protein is CASSPLTRKQETQYF.

The V and J genes are TRBV13 and TRBJ1-1, with D possibly matching TRBD1 (5 bases). V lost 6 bases and J 2 bases, leaving 10 bases between the germline ends. Germline V lookup: CDR1 PRHDT, CDR2 FYEKMQ (reference sequence). The CDR3 has 13 amino acids. CDR3 protein: CASRVGGNTEAFF. The CDR3 DNA reads TGTGCCAGCAGAGTCGGGGGAAACACTGAAGCTTTCTTT.

This clone was seen only a few times. V gene TRBV27 combines with J gene TRBJ2-2; 9 nucleotides match TRBD2. Germline CDR1 MNHEY, CDR2 SMNVEV (reference sequence). V shed 6 bases and J 8 bases; nucleotides not matched to a gene: 7. The CDR3 spans 14 residues. This CDR3 is CASRGGTSWGELFF. CDR3 in DNA: TGTGCCAGCAGGGGGGGGACTAGCTGGGGGGAGCTGTTTTTT.

J is TRBJ1-6 and V is TRBV30; D is perhaps TRBD1 (5 bases). V dropped 1 base and J dropped 5 bases, with 12 bases sitting between them. The CDR3 covers 15 residues. Per the germline V gene, CDR1 is GTSNPN and CDR2 is SVGIG (reference sequence). The CDR3: CAWSEQGPNNSPLHF. The DNA for the CDR3 is TGTGCCTGGAGTGAGCAGGGCCCGAATAATTCACCCCTCCACTTT.

This rearrangement joins TRBV7-9 to TRBJ1-6; possibly TRBD1 for D (5 bases). The CDR3 sequence is 14 residues long. Trimming took 1 base from V and 7 from J, leaving 8 bases between them. The V gene's germline CDR1 is SEHNR and CDR2 FQNEAQ (reference sequence). CDR3 region: CASSLGQRNSPLHF. The CDR3 DNA sequence: TGTGCCAGCAGCTTAGGACAGAGAAATTCACCCCTCCACTTT.